The 10 T cell receptor beta chains in this list originate from one sample, sequenced in a study of glioma-infiltrating T cells after dendritic cell vaccination (dated by TCRdb to about 2016). The library came from the immunoSEQ multiplex PCR assay. What TCRdb holds here is the immuneACCESS table cut down to in-frame rearrangements. Part of the clones is not present; checked against another copy, under half of the missing clones reflect an unresolved V gene, and the others are unexplained. This sample comprises nearly 85,000 clones, roughly 90% of them detected only once. The ten largest clones take up approximately 3.4% of the sample. The sample here was blood, taken before dendritic cell vaccination. Source of these receptors: a human donor with glioblastoma.

V gene TRBV2 combines with J gene TRBJ2-5; the D is unclear. Trimming cost V 7 bases and J 0 bases, with 12 bases left between them. This CDR3 comprises 14 residues. Germline V CDR1 and CDR2: SNHLY, FYNNEI. This CDR3 reads CASTELRDQETQYF. The CDR3 DNA sequence: TGTGCCAGCACCGAACTCCGGGACCAAGAGACCCAGTACTTC.

V is TRBV11-2 and J is TRBJ1-1; D gene ambiguous. Trimming left V 6 bases short and J 2 bases short, with 10 bases between. The CDR3 contains 13 residues. Germline CDR1 and CDR2: SGHAT and FQNNGV. CDR3 amino acids: CASRLKTNTEAFF. CDR3 DNA: TGTGCCAGCAGACTAAAGACCAACACTGAAGCTTTCTTT.

This sequence joins TRBV27 and TRBJ2-7; 10 bases fit TRBD2. The CDR3 length is 16 residues. V lost 3 bases, J lost 6 bases, and 11 bases stayed unmatched. CDR1 and CDR2 from the germline V gene are MNHEY and SMNVEV (reference sequence). CDR3 region: CASSFIAGGSRSEQYF. CDR3 sequence (DNA): TGTGCCAGCAGTTTTATAGCGGGAGGCTCTCGGAGCGAGCAGTACTTC.

Notes on this clone: The sample holds other DNA sequences that translate to the same CDR3. V is TRBV5-1 and J is TRBJ2-7; 9 bases match TRBD1. After removal of 3 bases from V and 4 bases from J, the junction contained 5 bases not matched to a gene. CDR3 size: 14 residues. The germline V gene encodes CDR1 SGHRS and CDR2 YFSETQ. For the CDR3, the DNA is TGCGCCAGCAGCTGGGGACAGGGTAGTTACGAGCAGTACTTC. Protein sequence: CASSWGQGSYEQYF.

The rearrangement uses TRBV9 and TRBJ1-2; a weak D match, TRBD1 (6 bases). Germline assignment: CDR1 SGDLS and CDR2 YYNGEE. V lost 6 bases and J lost 0, with 12 bases in between. This CDR3 is 14 amino acids long. CDR3 coding DNA: TGTGCCAGCACCACAGGGCAGGCTAACTATGGCTACACCTTC. Encoded protein: CASTTGQANYGYTF.

This clone was seen more than once but under ten times. This rearrangement joins TRBV2 to TRBJ1-1; 7 positions match TRBD1. The trim removed 10 bases at V and 6 bases at J, leaving 11 bases unmatched. The CDR3 extends over 13 amino acids. From germline, CDR1 is SNHLY and CDR2 FYNNEI. This CDR3 is CATKTGLSAEAFF. The DNA of the CDR3 is TGTGCCACCAAGACAGGGCTTTCAGCTGAAGCTTTCTTT.

The chain joins TRBV5-5 to TRBJ1-5, with 7 bases identical to TRBD1. The V gene end was trimmed by 2 bases and the J gene end by 5 bases; junction bases not matched to a gene: 16. The germline V gene has CDR1 SGHKS and CDR2 YYEKEE (reference sequence). The CDR3 sequence is 18 residues long. The CDR3 spells CASSFSAGQRVGDQPQHF. The CDR3 coding sequence is TGTGCCAGCAGCTTCTCGGCGGGACAGAGGGTTGGGGATCAGCCCCAGCATTTT.

The chain couples TRBV4-1 to TRBJ1-1; no reliable D call. V lost 1 base and J lost 0, with 6 bases in between. The CDR3 has 14 amino acids. The V gene's germline CDR1 is MGHRA and CDR2 YSYEKL. Here the CDR3 reads CASSQGIMNTEAFF. The CDR3 region has the DNA TGCGCCAGCAGCCAAGGTATTATGAACACTGAAGCTTTCTTT.

The chain carries TRBV12-5 and TRBJ2-3; 9 positions match TRBD2. Per the germline V gene, CDR1 is LGHNT and CDR2 is FRNRAP. The V gene end was trimmed by 4 bases and the J gene end by 6 bases; junction bases not matched to a gene: 2. The CDR3 consists of 13 residues. This chain's CDR3 is CASGSGLADTQYF. In DNA, the CDR3 is TGTGCTAGTGGTTCCGGACTAGCGGATACGCAGTATTTT.

This rearrangement joins TRBV5-4 to TRBJ1-2; 8 nucleotides align to TRBD1. CDR3 length: 12 amino acids. Looked up from germline, CDR1 is SGHNT and CDR2 is YYREEE (reference sequence). The ends lost 1 base at V and 7 bases at J; junction bases unmatched: 0. CDR3 sequence: CASSLQGAGYTF. CDR3 nucleotide sequence: TGTGCCAGCAGCTTGCAGGGGGCTGGCTACACCTTC.